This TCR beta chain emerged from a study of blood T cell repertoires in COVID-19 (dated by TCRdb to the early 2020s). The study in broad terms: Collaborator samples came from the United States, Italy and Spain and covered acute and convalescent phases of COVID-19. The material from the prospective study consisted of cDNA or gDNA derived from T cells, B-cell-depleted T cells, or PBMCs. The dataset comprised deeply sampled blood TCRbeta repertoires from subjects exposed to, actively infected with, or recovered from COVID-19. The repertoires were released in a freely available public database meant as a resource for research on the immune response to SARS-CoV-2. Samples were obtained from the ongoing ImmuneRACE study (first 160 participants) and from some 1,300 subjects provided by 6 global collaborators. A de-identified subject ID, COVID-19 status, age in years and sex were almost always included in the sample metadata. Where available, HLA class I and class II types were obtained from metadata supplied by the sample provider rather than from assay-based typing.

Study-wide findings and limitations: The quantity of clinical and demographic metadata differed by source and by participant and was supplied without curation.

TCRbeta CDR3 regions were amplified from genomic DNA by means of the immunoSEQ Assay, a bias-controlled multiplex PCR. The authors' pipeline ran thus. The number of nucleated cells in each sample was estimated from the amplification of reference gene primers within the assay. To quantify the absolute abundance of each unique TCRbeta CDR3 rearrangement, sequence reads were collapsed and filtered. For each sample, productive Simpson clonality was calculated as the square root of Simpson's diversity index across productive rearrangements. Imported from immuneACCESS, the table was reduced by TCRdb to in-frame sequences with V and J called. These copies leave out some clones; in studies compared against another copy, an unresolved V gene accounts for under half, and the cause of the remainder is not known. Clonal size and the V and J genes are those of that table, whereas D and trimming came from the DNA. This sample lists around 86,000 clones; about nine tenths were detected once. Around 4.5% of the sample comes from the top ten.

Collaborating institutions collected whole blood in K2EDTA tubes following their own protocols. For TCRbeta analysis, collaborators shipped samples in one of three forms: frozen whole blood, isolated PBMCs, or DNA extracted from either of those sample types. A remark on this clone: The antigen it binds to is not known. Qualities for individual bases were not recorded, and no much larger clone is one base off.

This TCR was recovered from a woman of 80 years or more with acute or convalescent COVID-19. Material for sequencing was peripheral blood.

Read as DNA, the sequence is TGTGCCTGGAGTGGGGACAGGGACCATGGCTACACCTTC. Its protein product is CAWSGDRDHGYTF. The chain was built from TRBV30 and TRBJ1-2, with TRBD1 matching 9 junction bases. CDR1 and CDR2 were assigned from the germline V gene (reference sequence) as GTSNPN and SVGIG. V and J are trimmed by 1 base and 6 bases, and the gene matches miss 3 bases of the junction. The cysteine opens and the phenylalanine closes a CDR3 of 13 amino acids. Only the CDR3 part of the read is kept: 39 bases, read in frame from the first base.